A selection of T cell receptor beta chains follows, all from one sample in a study of blood T cell repertoires in COVID-19. Repertoires were generated with immunoSEQ multiplex PCR, while TCRdb's copy carries only in-frame clones and drops some. Among over 300,000 clones, almost 85% were seen once, and the ten largest hold approximately 7.5%. Source material: peripheral blood. The receptors shown here come from a human donor in a cohort sampled during active COVID-19. Each CDR3 is given with its conserved first and last residue. The D gene is left open where the match is weak. A clone size is listed for some rows: how often the clone was seen (once, few, many), or a class if it is expanded.

J: TRBJ1-2
size: .
V: TRBV6-5
D: .
DNA: TGTGCCAGCAGTCAGCCCATGGGAGGGAGTGGCTACACCTTC
CDR3: CASSQPMGGSGYTF

J: TRBJ2-1
size: few
V: TRBV5-1
D: TRBD1
DNA: TGCGCCAGCAGCTTTAGGGGGCCCGACAATGAGCAGTTCTTC
CDR3: CASSFRGPDNEQFF

J: TRBJ2-1
size: .
V: TRBV27
D: TRBD1
DNA: TGTGCCAGCAGTTGGACAGGGGCGACGCATGAGCAGTTCTTC
CDR3: CASSWTGATHEQFF

J: TRBJ2-1
size: .
V: TRBV7-2
D: TRBD2
DNA: TGTGCCAGCAGCTTGACTAGCGGGGTTTACAATGAGCAGTTCTTC
CDR3: CASSLTSGVYNEQFF

J: TRBJ1-1
size: many
V: TRBV13
D: .
DNA: TGTGCCAGCAGCATGGACCCGGGGACTGAAGCTTTCTTT
CDR3: CASSMDPGTEAFF

J: TRBJ1-5
size: .
V: TRBV18
D: .
DNA: TGTGCCAGCTCCCAGGGTGGGGAACAGCCCCAGCATTTT
CDR3: CASSQGGEQPQHF

J: TRBJ1-5
size: .
V: TRBV2
D: TRBD1
DNA: TGTGCCAGCAGGGAATACAGGGGTGATCAGCCCCAGCATTTT
CDR3: CASREYRGDQPQHF

J: TRBJ1-5
size: .
V: TRBV5-6
D: TRBD1
DNA: TGTGCCAGCAGCTTCAGCGGACAGGGTGATCAGCCCCAGCATTTT
CDR3: CASSFSGQGDQPQHF

J: TRBJ2-1
size: .
V: TRBV9
D: TRBD2
DNA: TGTGCCAGCAGCGTACGGTCTAGCGGGGGGTACAATGAGCAGTTCTTC
CDR3: CASSVRSSGGYNEQFF

J: TRBJ2-1
size: .
V: TRBV6-1
D: TRBD1
DNA: TGTGCCAGCAGTGAAGTTAGGGACAGGGTTGAGCAGTTCTTC
CDR3: CASSEVRDRVEQFF

J: TRBJ1-2
size: .
V: TRBV2
D: TRBD1
DNA: TGTGCCAGCATTGGGACAGGGGAAGGTTATGGCTACACCTTC
CDR3: CASIGTGEGYGYTF

J: TRBJ2-1
size: .
V: TRBV10-1
D: TRBD1
DNA: TGCGCCAGCAGCCCGCGGACAGGGTACAATGAGCAGTTCTTC
CDR3: CASSPRTGYNEQFF

J: TRBJ2-3
size: .
V: TRBV28
D: TRBD2
DNA: TGTGCCAGCAGCCCGCTTGGAGCGGGGGCCACAGATACGCAGTATTTT
CDR3: CASSPLGAGATDTQYF

J: TRBJ2-5
size: once
V: TRBV7-3
D: .
DNA: TGTGCCAGCAGCCCCGGGACTCTCTCTGGGGAGACCCAGTACTTC
CDR3: CASSPGTLSGETQYF

J: TRBJ2-7
size: .
V: TRBV7-8
D: TRBD1
DNA: TGTGCCAGCAGCTTAGGGACAGGGCCTTACGAGCAGTACTTC
CDR3: CASSLGTGPYEQYF

J: TRBJ2-7
size: .
V: TRBV13
D: TRBD1
DNA: TGTGCCAGCAGCTTTTCCGCATCCGGACAGGGGGCGTCCGAGCAGTACTTC
CDR3: CASSFSASGQGASEQYF

J: TRBJ1-2
size: .
V: TRBV19
D: .
DNA: TGTGCCAGTAAGGGGGGGGCTCTCGGCTATGGCTACACCTTC
CDR3: CASKGGALGYGYTF

J: TRBJ1-3
size: .
V: TRBV4-2
D: .
DNA: TGTGCCAGCAGCTTCCCCGGGGGCTCTGGAAACACCATATATTTT
CDR3: CASSFPGGSGNTIYF

J: TRBJ1-5
size: .
V: TRBV15
D: .
DNA: TGTGCCACCAGCAGAGATTCCGGGGGAGGCAATCAGCCCCAGCATTTT
CDR3: CATSRDSGGGNQPQHF

J: TRBJ1-1
size: .
V: TRBV3-1/TRBV3-2
D: .
DNA: TGTGCCAGCAGCCAAGGGGGAGTGAACACTGAAGCTTTCTTT
CDR3: CASSQGGVNTEAFF

J: TRBJ2-5
size: .
V: TRBV9
D: .
DNA: TGTGCCAGCAGCGTAGCTACCAGGGATGAGACCCAGTACTTC
CDR3: CASSVATRDETQYF

J: TRBJ1-2
size: .
V: TRBV29-1
D: TRBD1
DNA: TGCAGCGTTGGGACAGGGGGGAGGTATGGCTACACCTTC
CDR3: CSVGTGGRYGYTF

J: TRBJ1-2
size: .
V: TRBV24-1
D: TRBD1
DNA: TGTGCCACCAGTGACGACAGGGGGGATGGCTACACCTTC
CDR3: CATSDDRGDGYTF

J: TRBJ1-4
size: .
V: TRBV28
D: .
DNA: TGTGCCAGCAGTTTAGGGAGCGATAATGAAAAACTGTTTTTT
CDR3: CASSLGSDNEKLFF

J: TRBJ2-7
size: .
V: TRBV12-5
D: .
DNA: TGTGCTAGTGGTGCTAGCAGGGGCCTAACCTACGAGCAGTACTTC
CDR3: CASGASRGLTYEQYF

J: TRBJ2-7
size: .
V: TRBV10-3
D: TRBD1
DNA: TGTGCCATCAGCCGGGACAGGGAGCAGTACTTC
CDR3: CAISRDREQYF

J: TRBJ1-2
size: .
V: TRBV29-1
D: .
DNA: TGCAGCGTTGGGACAGACCCCTCTATGGGCTACACCTTC
CDR3: CSVGTDPSMGYTF

J: TRBJ1-1
size: once
V: TRBV6-5
D: .
DNA: TGTGCCAGCAGTTCATCTACAGGGATGAACACTGAAGCTTTCTTT
CDR3: CASSSSTGMNTEAFF

J: TRBJ1-1
size: .
V: TRBV21-1
D: .
DNA: TGTGCCAGCAGCCAGACAGGGGCGTTCCCGACTGAAGCTTTCTTT
CDR3: CASSQTGAFPTEAFF

J: TRBJ1-2
size: .
V: TRBV7-9
D: .
DNA: TGTGCCAGCACCCCCCAGGGCGCCCTATATGGCTACACCTTC
CDR3: CASTPQGALYGYTF

J: TRBJ2-7
size: few
V: TRBV14
D: TRBD1
DNA: TGTGCCAGCAGCCAAACCGGGACAGGGGCGTCCTACGAGCAGTACTTC
CDR3: CASSQTGTGASYEQYF

J: TRBJ1-5
size: .
V: TRBV19
D: TRBD1
DNA: TGTGCCAGTACCCCGGACAGGGGGCGCGTGGTTCAGCCCCAGCATTTT
CDR3: CASTPDRGRVVQPQHF

J: TRBJ2-7
size: .
V: TRBV11-1
D: .
DNA: TGTGCCAGCAGCCCTAGTTTGGACTACGAGCAGTACTTC
CDR3: CASSPSLDYEQYF

J: TRBJ1-6
size: .
V: TRBV28
D: TRBD1
DNA: TGTGCCAGCAGTTTACGGACAGGGGGAGTAAGGAATTCACCCCTCCACTTT
CDR3: CASSLRTGGVRNSPLHF

J: TRBJ1-1
size: once
V: TRBV27
D: .
DNA: TGTGCCAGCAGCAAACTAGGCACTGAAGCTTTCTTT
CDR3: CASSKLGTEAFF

J: TRBJ1-2
size: .
V: TRBV27
D: TRBD1
DNA: TGTGCCAGCAGTTTATTACAGGGGGTAGGGGGCTACACCTTC
CDR3: CASSLLQGVGGYTF

J: TRBJ2-2
size: few
V: TRBV30
D: .
DNA: TGTGCCTGGAGTGTATTAGATGCGAACACCGGGGAGCTGTTTTTT
CDR3: CAWSVLDANTGELFF

J: TRBJ1-6
size: .
V: TRBV28
D: .
DNA: TGTGCCAGCAGTTTATCAAGGGGATCACCCCTCCACTTT
CDR3: CASSLSRGSPLHF

J: TRBJ2-3
size: once
V: TRBV4-2
D: .
DNA: TGTGCCAGCAGCCCCTGGGGCTTACAGAGCACAGATACGCAGTATTTT
CDR3: CASSPWGLQSTDTQYF

J: TRBJ2-1
size: .
V: TRBV28
D: TRBD2
DNA: TGTGCCAGCCGAAGGGGCGGGGGTTCCTACAATGAGCAGTTCTTC
CDR3: CASRRGGGSYNEQFF

J: TRBJ1-1
size: .
V: TRBV5-1
D: .
DNA: TGCGCCAGCAGCTTGGTCGGCGGTATTAACACTGAAGCTTTCTTT
CDR3: CASSLVGGINTEAFF

J: TRBJ1-3
size: .
V: TRBV24-1
D: TRBD1
DNA: TGTGCCACCAGCAGGGGGGACGGAGGAAACACCATATATTTT
CDR3: CATSRGDGGNTIYF

J: TRBJ1-1
size: .
V: TRBV5-1
D: TRBD1
DNA: TGCGCCAGCAGCCCGACAGGGGTAAACACTGAAGCTTTCTTT
CDR3: CASSPTGVNTEAFF

J: TRBJ2-3
size: .
V: TRBV9
D: .
DNA: TGTGCCAGCAGCGTAGCTTCTAGCATCGCAGATACGCAGTATTTT
CDR3: CASSVASSIADTQYF

J: TRBJ1-6
size: few
V: TRBV2
D: TRBD1
DNA: TGTGCCAGCACAAACAGGGGGCTGAGGAATTCACCCCTCCACTTT
CDR3: CASTNRGLRNSPLHF

J: TRBJ1-3
size: .
V: TRBV13
D: TRBD1
DNA: TGTGCCAGCAGCTTAAGAGGGACAGGGGGGGGAAACACCATATATTTT
CDR3: CASSLRGTGGGNTIYF

J: TRBJ1-2
size: once
V: TRBV25-1
D: .
DNA: TGTGCCAGCAGTGGAACGCGGCGGGCGTCCTATGGCTACACCTTC
CDR3: CASSGTRRASYGYTF

J: TRBJ2-1
size: .
V: TRBV10-2
D: .
DNA: TGCGCCAGCAGTGAGTCAGGGGGTAGCTCCTACAATGAGCAGTTCTTC
CDR3: CASSESGGSSYNEQFF

J: TRBJ2-7
size: .
V: TRBV18
D: TRBD1
DNA: TGTGCCAGCTCCATACAAGCCGGACAGGGTCGTGACGAGCAGTACTTC
CDR3: CASSIQAGQGRDEQYF

J: TRBJ1-6
size: few
V: TRBV12-5
D: TRBD1
DNA: TGTGCTAGTAGGACAGGGAATTCACCCCTCCACTTT
CDR3: CASRTGNSPLHF

J: TRBJ1-2
size: .
V: TRBV29-1
D: TRBD1
DNA: TGCAGCGCTCGGGGACAGGGGGAGGGTGGCTACACCTTC
CDR3: CSARGQGEGGYTF

J: TRBJ1-1
size: once
V: TRBV19
D: TRBD1
DNA: TGTGCCAGTAGTACGTCACAGGGGACCCTTGCTGAAGCTTTCTTT
CDR3: CASSTSQGTLAEAFF

J: TRBJ1-1
size: .
V: TRBV6-5
D: TRBD1
DNA: TGTGCCAGCAGGACAGGGTTGAGCACTGAAGCTTTCTTT
CDR3: CASRTGLSTEAFF

J: TRBJ1-2
size: .
V: TRBV12-3/TRBV12-4
D: .
DNA: TGTGCCAGCAGTTTAGCCAGGTACTATGGCTACACCTTC
CDR3: CASSLARYYGYTF

J: TRBJ2-1
size: .
V: TRBV11-2
D: .
DNA: TGTGCCAGCAGCTTTGGCAGGCCTATAGGAGAGCAGTTCTTC
CDR3: CASSFGRPIGEQFF

J: TRBJ2-3
size: .
V: TRBV5-1
D: .
DNA: TGCGCCAGCAGGGCGGGATGGGAGGAAGATACGCAGTATTTT
CDR3: CASRAGWEEDTQYF

J: TRBJ2-7
size: .
V: TRBV5-1
D: TRBD2
DNA: TGCGCCAGCAGCTTGGGCTCTAGCGGGACCTACGAGCAGTACTTC
CDR3: CASSLGSSGTYEQYF

J: TRBJ1-1
size: .
V: TRBV4-2
D: .
DNA: TGTGCCAGCAGCCTTACATATGACACTGAAGCTTTCTTT
CDR3: CASSLTYDTEAFF